This T cell receptor (beta chain) originates from a study of cytomegalovirus exposure and HLA in healthy donors. Whole-study findings and limits: The study labeled about 160 TCR beta chains cytomegalovirus-associated.

The PCR contained 60 Vbeta and 13 Jbeta primers. TCRdb's table, derived via immunoSEQ multiplex PCR, lists solely in-frame clones and lacks some. The profile shows roughly 250,000 clones, 80% of them singletons. The CDR3 loop spans 12 amino acids. CDR1 and CDR2 (germline): MDHEN, SYDVKM. V was shortened by 6 bases and J by 1 base, with 6 bases between the two germline ends. Worth noting for this clone: Its target is unknown.

The sequence came from a girl aged 2-15 years in good health and CMV-seronegative. The rearrangement links TRBV28 to TRBJ1-1; unclear D gene. Sequenced sample: PBMCs. In DNA, the CDR3 is TGTGCCAGCAGACCAGAGAACACTGAAGCTTTCTTT. Its protein product is CASRPENTEAFF.